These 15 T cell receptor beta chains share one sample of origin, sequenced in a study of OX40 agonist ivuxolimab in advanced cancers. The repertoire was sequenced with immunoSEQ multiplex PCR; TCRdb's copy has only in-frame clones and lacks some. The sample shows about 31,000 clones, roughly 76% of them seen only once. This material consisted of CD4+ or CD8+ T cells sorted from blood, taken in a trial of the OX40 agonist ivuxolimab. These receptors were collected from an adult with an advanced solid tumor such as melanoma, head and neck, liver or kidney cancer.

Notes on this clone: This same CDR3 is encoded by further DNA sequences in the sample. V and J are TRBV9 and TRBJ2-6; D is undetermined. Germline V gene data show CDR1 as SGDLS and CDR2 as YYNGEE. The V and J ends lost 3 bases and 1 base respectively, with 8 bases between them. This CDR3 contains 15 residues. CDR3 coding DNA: TGTGCCAGCAGCGCACAAGGGTCTGGGGCCAACGTCCTGACTTTC. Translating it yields CASSAQGSGANVLTF. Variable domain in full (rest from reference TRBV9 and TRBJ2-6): DSGVTQTPKHLITATGQRVTLRCSPRSGDLSVYWYQQSLDQGLQFLIQYYNGEERAKGNILERFSAQQFPDLHSELNLSSLELGDSALYFCASSAQGSGANVLTFGAGSRLTVL.

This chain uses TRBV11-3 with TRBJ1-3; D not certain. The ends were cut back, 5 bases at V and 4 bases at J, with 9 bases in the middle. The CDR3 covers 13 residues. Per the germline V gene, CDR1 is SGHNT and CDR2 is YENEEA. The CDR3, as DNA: TGTGCCAGCAGCAGCCAACCCGGAAACACCATATATTTT. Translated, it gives CASSSQPGNTIYF. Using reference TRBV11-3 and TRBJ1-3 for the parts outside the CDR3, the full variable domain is EAGVVQSPRYKIIEKKQPVAFWCNPISGHNTLYWYLQNLGQGPELLIRYENEEAVDDSQLPKDRFSAERLKGVDSTLKIQPAELGDSAVYLCASSSQPGNTIYFGEGSWLTVV.

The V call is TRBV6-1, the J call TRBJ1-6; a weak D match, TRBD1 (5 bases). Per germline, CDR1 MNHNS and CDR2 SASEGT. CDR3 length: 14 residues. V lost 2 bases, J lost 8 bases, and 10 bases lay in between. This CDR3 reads CASSELFRDSPLHF. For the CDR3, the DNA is TGTGCCAGCAGTGAATTATTCAGGGATTCACCCCTCCACTTT.

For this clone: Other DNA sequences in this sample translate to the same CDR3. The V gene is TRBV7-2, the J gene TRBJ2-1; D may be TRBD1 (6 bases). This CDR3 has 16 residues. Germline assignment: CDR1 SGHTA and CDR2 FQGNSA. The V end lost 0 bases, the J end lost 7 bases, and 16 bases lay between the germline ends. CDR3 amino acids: CASSLAGARYSNEQFF. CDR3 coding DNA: TGTGCCAGCAGCTTAGCGGGGGCCCGTTATTCGAATGAGCAGTTCTTC.

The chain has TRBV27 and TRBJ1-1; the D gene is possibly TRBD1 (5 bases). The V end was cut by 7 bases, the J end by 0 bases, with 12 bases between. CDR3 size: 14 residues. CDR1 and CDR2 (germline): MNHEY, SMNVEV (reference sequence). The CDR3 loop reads CASKAGLVNTEAFF. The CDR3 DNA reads TGTGCCAGCAAGGCAGGGTTGGTGAACACTGAAGCTTTCTTT.

The CDR3 nucleotides read TGTGCCAGTCTCAAGTGGGCCCGGGGGCAGGACGATAGAGACAATGAGCAGTTCTTC. Its translation is CASLKWARGQDDRDNEQFF. V usage is TRBV19 and J usage is TRBJ2-1; TRBD1 or TRBD2 may be the D gene (6 bases each). Trimming removed 8 bases from V and 5 bases from J, with 31 bases in between. The CDR3 is 19 residues long. In germline, CDR1 is LNHDA, CDR2 SQIVND (reference sequence). The variable domain in full, completed from reference TRBV19 and TRBJ2-1, reads DGGITQSPKYLFRKEGQNVTLSCEQNLNHDAMYWYRQDPGQGLRLIYYSQIVNDFQKGDIAEGYSVSREKKESFPLTVTSAQKNPTAFYLCASLKWARGQDDRDNEQFFGPGTRLTVL.

The CDR3 reads CASSTRLAGVNEQFF. CDR3 bases: TGTGCCAGTAGTACCCGCCTAGCGGGAGTTAATGAGCAGTTCTTC. V usage is TRBV19 and J usage is TRBJ2-1; 10 nucleotides line up with TRBD2. V was clipped by 4 bases and J by 7 bases; unmatched bases: 7. This CDR3 region has 15 residues. CDR1 LNHDA and CDR2 SQIVND come from the germline V gene (reference sequence).

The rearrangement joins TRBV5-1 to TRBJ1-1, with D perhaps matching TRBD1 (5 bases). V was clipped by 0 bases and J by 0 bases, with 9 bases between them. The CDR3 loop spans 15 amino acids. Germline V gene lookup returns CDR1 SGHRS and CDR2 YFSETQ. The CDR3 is CASSLEGRLNTEAFF. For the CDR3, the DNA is TGCGCCAGCAGCTTGGAGGGACGTCTGAACACTGAAGCTTTCTTT.

The CDR3 loop is CAWNLGQGKQYF. CDR3 nucleotides: TGTGCCTGGAACCTTGGACAGGGGAAGCAGTACTTC. The rearrangement joins TRBV30 to TRBJ2-7, with 9 positions matching TRBD1. The CDR3 covers 12 residues. J was trimmed by 8 bases and V by 4 bases; bases with no gene match: 6. Looked up from germline, CDR1 is GTSNPN and CDR2 is SVGIG (reference sequence).

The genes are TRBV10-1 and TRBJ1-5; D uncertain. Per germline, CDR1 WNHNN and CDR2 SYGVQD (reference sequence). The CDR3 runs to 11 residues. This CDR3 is CTRRGNQPQHF. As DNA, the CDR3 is TGCACACGGCGGGGCAATCAGCCCCAGCATTTT.

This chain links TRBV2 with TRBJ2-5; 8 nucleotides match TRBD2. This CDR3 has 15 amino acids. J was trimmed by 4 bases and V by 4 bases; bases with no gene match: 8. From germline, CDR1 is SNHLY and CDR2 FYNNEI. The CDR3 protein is CASSARLAILETQYF. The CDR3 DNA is TGTGCCAGCAGTGCTCGACTAGCGATACTAGAGACCCAGTACTTC.

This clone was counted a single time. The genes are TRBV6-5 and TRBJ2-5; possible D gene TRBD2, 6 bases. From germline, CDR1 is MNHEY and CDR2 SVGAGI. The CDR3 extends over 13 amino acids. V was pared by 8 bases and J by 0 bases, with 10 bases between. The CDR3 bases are TGTGCCAGCGGGGGGACCCACCAAGAGACCCAGTACTTC. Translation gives CASGGTHQETQYF.

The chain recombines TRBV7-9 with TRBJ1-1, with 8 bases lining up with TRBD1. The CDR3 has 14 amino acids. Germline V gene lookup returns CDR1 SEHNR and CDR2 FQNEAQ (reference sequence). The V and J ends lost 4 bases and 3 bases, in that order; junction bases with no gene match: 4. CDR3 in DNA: TGTGCCAGCAGCTCCCAGGGGGCTGACACTGAAGCTTTCTTT. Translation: CASSSQGADTEAFF.

CDR3 protein: CASSISPRGGTGELFF. The DNA for the CDR3 is TGTGCCAGTAGTATATCCCCGCGCGGGGGAACCGGGGAGCTGTTTTTT. This chain joins TRBV19 and TRBJ2-2, with TRBD2 matching over 7 bases. The CDR3 consists of 16 residues. Germline values: CDR1 LNHDA, CDR2 SQIVND (reference sequence). Unmatched junction bases numbered 8, after V lost 2 bases and J lost 5 bases.

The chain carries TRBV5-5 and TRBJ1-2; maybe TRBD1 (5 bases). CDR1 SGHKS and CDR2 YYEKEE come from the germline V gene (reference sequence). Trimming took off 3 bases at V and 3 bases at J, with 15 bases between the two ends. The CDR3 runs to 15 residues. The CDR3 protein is CASSWRDSGHYGYTF. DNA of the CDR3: TGTGCCAGCAGCTGGAGGGACTCCGGACACTATGGCTACACCTTC.